The TCR beta chain under discussion was sequenced for a study of shared clonotypes between healthy human individuals. Repertoires were generated with immunoSEQ multiplex PCR, while TCRdb's copy carries only in-frame clones and drops some. The table shows 98,000 or so clones, with around 65% occurring only once. Points from the study as a whole: Estimated richness was generally greater in naive than memory subsets.

This clone was counted a few times. Its antigen is not known. V gave up 6 bases and J gave up 5 bases, with 10 bases separating them. CDR3 length: 13 residues. From germline, CDR1 is MNHNS and CDR2 SASEGT. The sequence was collected from a woman in her 30s in good health. The J gene is TRBJ2-2, the V gene TRBV6-1; unclear D gene. Sequenced sample: memory CD8+ T cells sorted from blood. Subset here: CD45RO+ cells pooled with CCR7-negative TemRA cells. CDR3 in amino acids: CASRSQWTGELFF. CDR3 DNA sequence: TGTGCCAGCAGATCCCAATGGACCGGGGAGCTGTTTTTT.